The clone carrying this TCR beta chain occurred many times. Its target is unknown. These data belong to a study of molecular identifiers for immune sequencing clone quantification. Study-wide background: Within a replicate experiment, RNA obtained from either roughly 20,000 or 100,000 naive CD8 cells was divided into five aliquots, and four of those aliquots were then sequenced. General study results and limits: The study found clones above 20 RNA copies held over 99% of effector molecules and under 1% in naive cells.

Germline-derived CDR1 and CDR2 are WSHSY and SAAADI. CDR3 length equals 15 residues. The V end lost 7 bases, the J end lost 2 bases, and 15 bases lay between the germline ends. A single record per CDR3 protein comes from TCRdb applying MiXCR to the PCR reads. Of about 640,000 distinct CDR3 sequences listed, 15% to 20% were seen once; the top ten hold around 0.9%. Sequenced sample: naive CD8+ T cells from blood, with Jurkat cell RNA spiked in. Subset defined: FACS-sorted CD8+CD4-CCR7+CD45RA+ naive T cells. This clonotype was obtained from a human donor in good health. Some libraries in this study had Jurkat cell RNA spiked in. V usage is TRBV10-2 and J usage is TRBJ2-4, with TRBD2 as a possible D gene (5 bases). CDR3 residues: CASTSEATSKNIQYF. CDR3 sequence (DNA): TGCGCCAGCACGTCGGAGGCCACTTCCAAAAACATTCAGTACTTC.